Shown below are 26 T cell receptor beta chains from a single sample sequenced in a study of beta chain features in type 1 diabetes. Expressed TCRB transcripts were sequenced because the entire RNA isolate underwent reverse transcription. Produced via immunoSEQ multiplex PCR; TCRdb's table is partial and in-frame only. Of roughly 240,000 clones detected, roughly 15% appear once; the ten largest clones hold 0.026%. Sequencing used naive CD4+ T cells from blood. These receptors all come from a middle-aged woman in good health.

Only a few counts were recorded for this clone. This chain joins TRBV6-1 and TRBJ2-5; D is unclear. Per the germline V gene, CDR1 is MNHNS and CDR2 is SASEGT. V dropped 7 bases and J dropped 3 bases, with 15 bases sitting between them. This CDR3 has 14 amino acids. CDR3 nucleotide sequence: TGTGCCAGCACTCAAAGCGAACTGAAAGAGACCCAGTACTTC. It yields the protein CASTQSELKETQYF.

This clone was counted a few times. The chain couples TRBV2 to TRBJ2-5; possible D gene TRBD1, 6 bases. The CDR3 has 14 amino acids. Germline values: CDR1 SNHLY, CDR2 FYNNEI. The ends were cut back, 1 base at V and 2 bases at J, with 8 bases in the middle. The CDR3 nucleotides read TGTGCCAGCAGTGAAGGACAGGTACAAGAGACCCAGTACTTC. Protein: CASSEGQVQETQYF.

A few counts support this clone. The CDR3 spells CASSLRPSPSTDTQYF. The CDR3 DNA sequence: TGTGCCAGCAGCTTAAGGCCTAGCCCTAGCACAGATACGCAGTATTTT. The V and J genes are TRBV7-2 and TRBJ2-3, with D perhaps matching TRBD2 (5 bases). V lost 2 bases and J 0 bases, leaving 12 bases between the germline ends. This CDR3 has 16 residues. The germline V gene encodes CDR1 SGHTA and CDR2 FQGNSA.

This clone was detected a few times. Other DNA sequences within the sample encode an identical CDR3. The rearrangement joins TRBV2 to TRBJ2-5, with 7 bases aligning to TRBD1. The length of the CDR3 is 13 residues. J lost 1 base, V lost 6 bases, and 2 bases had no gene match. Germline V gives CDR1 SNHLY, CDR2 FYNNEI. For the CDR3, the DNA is TGTGCCAGCAGGGGACAGCCCCAAGAGACCCAGTACTTC. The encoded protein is CASRGQPQETQYF. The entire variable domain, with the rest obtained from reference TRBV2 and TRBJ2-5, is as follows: EPEVTQTPSHQVTQMGQEVILRCVPISNHLYFYWYRQILGQKVEFLVSFYNNEISEKSEIFDDQFSVERPDGSNFTLKIRSTKLEDSAMYFCASRGQPQETQYFGPGTRLLVL.

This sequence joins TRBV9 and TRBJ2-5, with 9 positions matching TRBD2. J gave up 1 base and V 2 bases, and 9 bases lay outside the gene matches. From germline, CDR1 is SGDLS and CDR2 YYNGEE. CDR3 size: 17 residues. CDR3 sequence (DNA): TGTGCCAGCAGCGTCCGCGGGGGGGGGACTGCCCAAGAGACCCAGTACTTC. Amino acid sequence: CASSVRGGGTAQETQYF.

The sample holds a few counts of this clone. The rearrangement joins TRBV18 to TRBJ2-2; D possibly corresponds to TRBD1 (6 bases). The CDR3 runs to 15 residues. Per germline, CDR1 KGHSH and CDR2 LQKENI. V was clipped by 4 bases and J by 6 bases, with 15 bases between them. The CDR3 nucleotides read TGTGCCAGCTCACGACAGAAACCAGGGGCCGGGGAGCTGTTTTTT. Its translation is CASSRQKPGAGELFF.

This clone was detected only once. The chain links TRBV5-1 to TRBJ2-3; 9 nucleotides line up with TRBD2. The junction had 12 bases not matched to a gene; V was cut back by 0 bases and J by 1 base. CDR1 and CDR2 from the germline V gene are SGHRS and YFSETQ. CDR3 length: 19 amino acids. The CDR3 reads CASSLGRGGIGIGTDTQYF. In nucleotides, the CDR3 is TGCGCCAGCAGCTTGGGGCGGGGGGGAATTGGAATCGGCACAGATACGCAGTATTTT.

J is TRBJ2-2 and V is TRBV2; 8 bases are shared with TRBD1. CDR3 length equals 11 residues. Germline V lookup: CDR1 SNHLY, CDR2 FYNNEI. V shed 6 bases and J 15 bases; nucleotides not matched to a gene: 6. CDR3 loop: CASRLTGALFF. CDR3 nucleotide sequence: TGTGCCAGCAGATTGACAGGGGCATTGTTTTTT.

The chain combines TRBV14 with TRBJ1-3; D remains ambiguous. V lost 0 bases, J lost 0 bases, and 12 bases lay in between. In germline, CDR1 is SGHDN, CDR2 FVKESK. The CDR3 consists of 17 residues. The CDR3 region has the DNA TGTGCCAGCAGCCAAGATACGGAGGAACACTCTGGAAACACCATATATTTT. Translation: CASSQDTEEHSGNTIYF.

For the CDR3, the DNA is TGTGCCAGCACCACTCGAGGGGCGGGAGAAAAGGCCTACAATGAGCAGTTCTTC. It is translated as CASTTRGAGEKAYNEQFF. J is TRBJ2-1 and V is TRBV7-9; TRBD2 matches at 7 bases. CDR1 SEHNR and CDR2 FQNEAQ come from the germline V gene (reference sequence). The CDR3 is 18 residues long. V dropped 7 bases and J dropped 2; count of bases not matched to a gene: 17.

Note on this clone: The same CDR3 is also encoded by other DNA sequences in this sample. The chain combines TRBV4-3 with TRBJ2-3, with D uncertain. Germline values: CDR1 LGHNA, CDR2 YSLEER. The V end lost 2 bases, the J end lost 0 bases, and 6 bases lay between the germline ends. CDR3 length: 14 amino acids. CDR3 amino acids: CASSQSTSTDTQYF. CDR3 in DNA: TGCGCCAGCAGCCAAAGCACTAGCACAGATACGCAGTATTTT.

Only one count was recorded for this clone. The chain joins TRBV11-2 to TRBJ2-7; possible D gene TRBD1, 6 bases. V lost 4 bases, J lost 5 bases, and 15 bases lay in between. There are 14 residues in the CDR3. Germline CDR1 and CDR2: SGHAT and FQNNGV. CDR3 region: CASSSRLQGHEQYF. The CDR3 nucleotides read TGTGCCAGCAGCTCCCGCTTACAGGGACACGAGCAGTACTTC.

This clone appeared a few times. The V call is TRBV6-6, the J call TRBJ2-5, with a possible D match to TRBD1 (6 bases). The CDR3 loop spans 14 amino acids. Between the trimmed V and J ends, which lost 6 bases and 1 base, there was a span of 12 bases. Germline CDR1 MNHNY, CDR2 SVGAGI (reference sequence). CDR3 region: CASSLRQVQETQYF. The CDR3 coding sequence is TGTGCCAGCAGCCTCCGACAGGTCCAAGAGACCCAGTACTTC.

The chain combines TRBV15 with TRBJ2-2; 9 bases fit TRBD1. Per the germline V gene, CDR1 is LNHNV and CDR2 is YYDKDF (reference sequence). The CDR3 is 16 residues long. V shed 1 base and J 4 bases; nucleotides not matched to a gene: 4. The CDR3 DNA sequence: TGTGCCACCAGCAGAGGTGGGGGACAGGGCACCGGGGAGCTGTTTTTT. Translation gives CATSRGGGQGTGELFF.

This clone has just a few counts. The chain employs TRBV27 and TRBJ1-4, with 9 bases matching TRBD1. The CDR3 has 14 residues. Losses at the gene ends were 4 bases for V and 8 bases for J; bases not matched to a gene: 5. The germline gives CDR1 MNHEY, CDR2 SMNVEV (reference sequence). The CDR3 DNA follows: TGTGCCAGCAGTTGGGACAGGGTAGGCGAAAAACTGTTTTTT. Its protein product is CASSWDRVGEKLFF.

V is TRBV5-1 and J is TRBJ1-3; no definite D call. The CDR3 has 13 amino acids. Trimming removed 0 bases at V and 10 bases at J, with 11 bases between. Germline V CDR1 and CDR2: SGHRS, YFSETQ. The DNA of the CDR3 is TGCGCCAGCAGCTTGGCCCGGGATGAAACCATATATTTT. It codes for CASSLARDETIYF.

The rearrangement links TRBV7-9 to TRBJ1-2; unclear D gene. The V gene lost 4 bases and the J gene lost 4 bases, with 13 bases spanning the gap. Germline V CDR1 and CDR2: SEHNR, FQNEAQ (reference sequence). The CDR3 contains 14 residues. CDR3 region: CASSSSETLYGYTF. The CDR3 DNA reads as TGTGCCAGCAGCTCCTCGGAGACGCTCTATGGCTACACCTTC.

The CDR3 sequence: CASSLLGALTGELFF. The CDR3 nucleotides are TGTGCCAGCAGCTTGTTGGGGGCCTTAACCGGGGAGCTGTTTTTT. The rearrangement uses TRBV5-8 and TRBJ2-2; tentative D call: TRBD1 (6 bases). CDR3 length: 15 amino acids. V was pared by 1 base and J by 5 bases, with 12 bases between. Germline loops: CDR1 SGHTS, CDR2 YDEGEE.

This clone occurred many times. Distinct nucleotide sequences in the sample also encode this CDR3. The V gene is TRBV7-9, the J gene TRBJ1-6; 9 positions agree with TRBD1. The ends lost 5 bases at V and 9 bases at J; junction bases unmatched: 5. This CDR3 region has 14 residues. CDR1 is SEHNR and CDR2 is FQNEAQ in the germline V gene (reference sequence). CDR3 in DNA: TGTGCCAGCAGCCCGGGACAGGGTGGTTCACCCCTCCACTTT. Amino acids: CASSPGQGGSPLHF.

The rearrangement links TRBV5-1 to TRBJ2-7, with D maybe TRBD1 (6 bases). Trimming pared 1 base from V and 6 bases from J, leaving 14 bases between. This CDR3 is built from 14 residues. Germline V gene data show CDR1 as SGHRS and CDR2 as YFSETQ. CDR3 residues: CASSLRQGPGEQYF. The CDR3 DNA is TGCGCCAGCAGCTTGAGGCAGGGGCCGGGCGAGCAGTACTTC.

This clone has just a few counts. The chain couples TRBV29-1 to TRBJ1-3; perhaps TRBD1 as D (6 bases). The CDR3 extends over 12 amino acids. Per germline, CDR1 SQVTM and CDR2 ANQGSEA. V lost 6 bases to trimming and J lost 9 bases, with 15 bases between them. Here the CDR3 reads CSVRGMTSTIYF. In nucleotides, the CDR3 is TGCAGCGTGAGGGGGATGACCAGCACCATATATTTT.

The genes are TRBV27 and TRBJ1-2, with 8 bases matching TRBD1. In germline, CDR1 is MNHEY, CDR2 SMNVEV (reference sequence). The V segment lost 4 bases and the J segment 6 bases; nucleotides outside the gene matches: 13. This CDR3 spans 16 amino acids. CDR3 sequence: CASSSPGQDRIDGYTF. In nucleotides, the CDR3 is TGTGCCAGCAGTTCGCCGGGACAGGACAGAATCGATGGCTACACCTTC.

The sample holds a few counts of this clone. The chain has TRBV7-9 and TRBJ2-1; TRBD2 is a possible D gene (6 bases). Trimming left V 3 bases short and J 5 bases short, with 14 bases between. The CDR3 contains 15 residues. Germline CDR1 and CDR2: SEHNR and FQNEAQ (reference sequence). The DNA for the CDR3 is TGTGCCAGCAGCTTTGGGGACTTCCCGAACAATGAGCAGTTCTTC. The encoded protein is CASSFGDFPNNEQFF. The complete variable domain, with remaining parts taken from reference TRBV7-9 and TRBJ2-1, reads DTGVSQNPRHKITKRGQNVTFRCDPISEHNRLYWYRQTLGQGPEFLTYFQNEAQLEKSRLLSDRFSAERPKGSFSTLEIQRTEQGDSAMYLCASSFGDFPNNEQFFGPGTRLTVL.

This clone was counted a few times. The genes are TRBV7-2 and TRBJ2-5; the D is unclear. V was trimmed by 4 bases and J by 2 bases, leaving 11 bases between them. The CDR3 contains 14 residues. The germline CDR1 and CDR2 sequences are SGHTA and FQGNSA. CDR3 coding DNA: TGTGCCAGCAGCTATCCCCCCAATCAAGAGACCCAGTACTTC. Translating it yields CASSYPPNQETQYF.

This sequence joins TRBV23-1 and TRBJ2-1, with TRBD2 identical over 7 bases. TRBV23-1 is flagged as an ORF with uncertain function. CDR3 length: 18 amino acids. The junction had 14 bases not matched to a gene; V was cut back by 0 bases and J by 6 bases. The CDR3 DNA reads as TGCGCCAGCAGTCAATCGAGTAGGAGTCGGGGGGTCGGCAATGAGCAGTTCTTC. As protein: CASSQSSRSRGVGNEQFF.

The CDR3 sequence is CASSLVVFGDVGYGYTF. The CDR3 bases are TGTGCCAGCAGCTTAGTCGTGTTCGGGGATGTGGGGTATGGCTACACCTTC. The chain joins TRBV7-2 to TRBJ1-2; D is undetermined. Per germline, CDR1 SGHTA and CDR2 FQGNSA. CDR3 length: 17 residues. Trimming left V 1 base short and J 5 bases short, with 20 bases between.